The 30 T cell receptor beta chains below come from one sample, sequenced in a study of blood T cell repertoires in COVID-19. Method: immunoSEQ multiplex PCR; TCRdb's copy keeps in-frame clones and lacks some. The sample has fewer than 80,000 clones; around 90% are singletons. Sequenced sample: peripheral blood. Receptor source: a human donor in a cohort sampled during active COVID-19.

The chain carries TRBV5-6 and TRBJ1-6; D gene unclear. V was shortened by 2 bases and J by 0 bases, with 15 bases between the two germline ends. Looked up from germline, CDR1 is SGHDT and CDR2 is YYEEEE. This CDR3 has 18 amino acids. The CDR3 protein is CASSLFVAGFSYNSPLHF. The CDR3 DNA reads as TGTGCCAGCAGCTTATTCGTGGCGGGGTTCTCCTATAATTCACCCCTCCACTTT.

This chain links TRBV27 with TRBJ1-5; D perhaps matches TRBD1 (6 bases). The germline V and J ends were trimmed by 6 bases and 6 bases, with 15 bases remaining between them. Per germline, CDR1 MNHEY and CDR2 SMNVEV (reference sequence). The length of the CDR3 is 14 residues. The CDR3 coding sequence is TGTGCCAGCAGGGTGGCAGGGGTGGGTCAGCCCCAGCATTTT. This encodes CASRVAGVGQPQHF.

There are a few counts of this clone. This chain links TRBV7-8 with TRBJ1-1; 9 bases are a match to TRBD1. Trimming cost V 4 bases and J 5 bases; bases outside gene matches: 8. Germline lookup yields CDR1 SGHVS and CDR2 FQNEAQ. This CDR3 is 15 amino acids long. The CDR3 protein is CASSSRTGAGTEAFF. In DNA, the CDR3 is TGTGCCAGCAGCTCCCGGACAGGGGCGGGGACTGAAGCTTTCTTT. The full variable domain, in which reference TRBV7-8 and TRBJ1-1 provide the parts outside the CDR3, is GAGVSQSPRYKVAKRGQDVALRCDPISGHVSLFWYQQALGQGPEFLTYFQNEAQLDKSGLPSDRFFAERPEGSVSTLKIQRTQQEDSAVYLCASSSRTGAGTEAFFGQGTRLTVV.

The CDR3 sequence is CASSLAQGVGAFNYGYTF. CDR3 DNA: TGCGCCAGCAGCTTGGCCCAAGGTGTGGGGGCTTTTAACTATGGCTACACCTTC. This rearrangement joins TRBV5-1 to TRBJ1-2, with D perhaps matching TRBD1 (6 bases). The V gene's germline CDR1 is SGHRS and CDR2 YFSETQ. Trimming left V 0 bases short and J 1 base short, with 19 bases between. There are 18 residues in the CDR3.

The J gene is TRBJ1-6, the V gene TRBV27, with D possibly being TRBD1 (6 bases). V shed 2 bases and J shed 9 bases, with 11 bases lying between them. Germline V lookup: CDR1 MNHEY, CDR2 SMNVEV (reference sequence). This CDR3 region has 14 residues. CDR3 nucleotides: TGTGCCAGCAGTTTAAAGGGGGGGGGTTCACCCCTCCACTTT. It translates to CASSLKGGGSPLHF.

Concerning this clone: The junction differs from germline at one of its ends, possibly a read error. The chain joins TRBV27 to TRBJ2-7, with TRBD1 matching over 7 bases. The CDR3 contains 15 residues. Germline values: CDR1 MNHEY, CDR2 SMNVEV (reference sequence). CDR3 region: CASSLSSRGTYAQYF. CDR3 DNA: TGTGCCAGCAGTTTATCGTCCAGGGGGACCTACGCGCAGTACTTC.

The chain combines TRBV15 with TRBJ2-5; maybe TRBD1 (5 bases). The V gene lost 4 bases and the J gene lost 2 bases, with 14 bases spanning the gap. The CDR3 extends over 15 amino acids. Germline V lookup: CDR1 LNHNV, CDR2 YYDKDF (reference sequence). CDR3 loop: CATSKGPGSQETQYF. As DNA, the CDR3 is TGTGCCACCAGCAAAGGCCCAGGGTCGCAAGAGACCCAGTACTTC. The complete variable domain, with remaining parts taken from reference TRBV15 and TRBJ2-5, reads DAMVIQNPRYQVTQFGKPVTLSCSQTLNHNVMYWYQQKSSQAPKLLFHYYDKDFNNEADTPDNFQSRRPNTSFCFLDIRSPGLGDTAMYLCATSKGPGSQETQYFGPGTRLLVL.

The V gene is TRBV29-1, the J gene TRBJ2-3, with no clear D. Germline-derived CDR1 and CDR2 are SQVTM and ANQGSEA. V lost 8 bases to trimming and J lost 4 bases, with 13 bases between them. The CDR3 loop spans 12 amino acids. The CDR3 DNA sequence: TGCAGCTCCACACTAAACGCAGATACGCAGTATTTT. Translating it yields CSSTLNADTQYF.

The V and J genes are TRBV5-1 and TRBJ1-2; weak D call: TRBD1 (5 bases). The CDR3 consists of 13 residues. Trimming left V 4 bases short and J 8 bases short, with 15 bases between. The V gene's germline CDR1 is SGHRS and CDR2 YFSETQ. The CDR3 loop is CASSHPQGGGYTF. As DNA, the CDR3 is TGCGCCAGCAGCCATCCTCAGGGTGGAGGCTACACCTTC.

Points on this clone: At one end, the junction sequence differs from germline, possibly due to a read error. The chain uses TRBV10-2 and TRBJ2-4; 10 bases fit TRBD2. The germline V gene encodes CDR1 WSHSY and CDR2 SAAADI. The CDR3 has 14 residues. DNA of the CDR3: TGCGCCAGCAGCTTAGCGGGGGGTCGAAACGTTCAGTACTTC. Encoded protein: CASSLAGGRNVQYF.

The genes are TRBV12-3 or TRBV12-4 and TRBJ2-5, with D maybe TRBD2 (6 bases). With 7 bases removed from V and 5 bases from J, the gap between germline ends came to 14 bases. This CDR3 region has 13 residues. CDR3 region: CASTVGGEETQYF. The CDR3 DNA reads TGTGCCAGCACCGTGGGCGGGGAGGAGACCCAGTACTTC.

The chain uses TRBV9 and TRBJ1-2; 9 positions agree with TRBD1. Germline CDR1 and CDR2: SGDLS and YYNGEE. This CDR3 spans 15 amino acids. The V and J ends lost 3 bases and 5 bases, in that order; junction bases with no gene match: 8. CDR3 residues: CASSDPTGGGYGYTF. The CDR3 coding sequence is TGTGCCAGCAGCGACCCCACAGGGGGCGGATATGGCTACACCTTC.

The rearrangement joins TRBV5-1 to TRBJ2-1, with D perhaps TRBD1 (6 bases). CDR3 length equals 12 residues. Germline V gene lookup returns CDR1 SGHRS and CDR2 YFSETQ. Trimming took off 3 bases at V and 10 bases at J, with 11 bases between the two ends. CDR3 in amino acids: CASSSQGDEQFF. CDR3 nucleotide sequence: TGCGCCAGCAGCTCACAGGGAGACGAGCAGTTCTTC.

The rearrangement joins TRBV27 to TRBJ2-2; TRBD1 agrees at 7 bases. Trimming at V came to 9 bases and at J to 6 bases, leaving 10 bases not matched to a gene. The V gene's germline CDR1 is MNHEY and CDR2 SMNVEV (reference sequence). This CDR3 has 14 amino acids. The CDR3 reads CASRRQGKPGELFF. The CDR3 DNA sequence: TGTGCCAGTAGAAGACAGGGTAAACCCGGGGAGCTGTTTTTT.

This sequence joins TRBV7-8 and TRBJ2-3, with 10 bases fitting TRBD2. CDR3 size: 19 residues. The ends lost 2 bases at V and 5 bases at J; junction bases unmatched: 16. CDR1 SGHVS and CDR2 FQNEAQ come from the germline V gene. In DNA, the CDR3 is TGTGCCAGCAGCTTAATTGTCCGTAGTAGCGGGGGGCCTAAAGATACGCAGTATTTT. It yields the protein CASSLIVRSSGGPKDTQYF.

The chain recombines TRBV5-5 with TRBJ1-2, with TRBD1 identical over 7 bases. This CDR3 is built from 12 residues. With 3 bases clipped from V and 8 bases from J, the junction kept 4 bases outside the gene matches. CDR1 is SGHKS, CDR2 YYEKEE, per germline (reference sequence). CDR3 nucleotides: TGTGCCAGCAGCTCCCGGACAGGAGGCTACACCTTC. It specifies CASSSRTGGYTF.

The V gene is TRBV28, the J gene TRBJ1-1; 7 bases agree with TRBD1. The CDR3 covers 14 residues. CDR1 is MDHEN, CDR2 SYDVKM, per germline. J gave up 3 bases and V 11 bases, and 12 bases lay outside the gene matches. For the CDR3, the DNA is TGTGCCGTCAAGCCGACAGGGTATGACACTGAAGCTTTCTTT. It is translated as CAVKPTGYDTEAFF.

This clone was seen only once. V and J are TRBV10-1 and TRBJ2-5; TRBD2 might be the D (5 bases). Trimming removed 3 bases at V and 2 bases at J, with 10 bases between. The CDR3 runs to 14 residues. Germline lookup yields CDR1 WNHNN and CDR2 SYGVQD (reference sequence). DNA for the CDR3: TGCGCCAGCAGTGATGGTAGAGGGCAAGAGACCCAGTACTTC. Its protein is CASSDGRGQETQYF.

Written as DNA, the CDR3 is TGTGCCACCGGCGGGGACGGAGCCAAAAACATTCAGTACTTC. Amino acids: CATGGDGAKNIQYF. The chain carries TRBV5-5 and TRBJ2-4; a weak D match, TRBD2 (6 bases). V was cut by 9 bases and J by 0 bases, with 13 bases left in between. The germline V gene has CDR1 SGHKS and CDR2 YYEKEE (reference sequence). This CDR3 spans 14 amino acids.

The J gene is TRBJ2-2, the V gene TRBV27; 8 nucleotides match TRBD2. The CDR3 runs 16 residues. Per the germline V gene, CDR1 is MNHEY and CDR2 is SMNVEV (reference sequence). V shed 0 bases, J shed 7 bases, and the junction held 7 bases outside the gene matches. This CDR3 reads CASSLSGRGALGELFF. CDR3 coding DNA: TGTGCCAGCAGTTTATCTGGGCGGGGGGCCCTCGGGGAGCTGTTTTTT.

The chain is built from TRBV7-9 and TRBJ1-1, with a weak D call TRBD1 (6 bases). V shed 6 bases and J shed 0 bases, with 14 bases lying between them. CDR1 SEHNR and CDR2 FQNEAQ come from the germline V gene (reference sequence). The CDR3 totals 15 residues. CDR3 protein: CASSHYRDMNTEAFF. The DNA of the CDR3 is TGTGCCAGCAGTCACTACAGGGACATGAACACTGAAGCTTTCTTT.

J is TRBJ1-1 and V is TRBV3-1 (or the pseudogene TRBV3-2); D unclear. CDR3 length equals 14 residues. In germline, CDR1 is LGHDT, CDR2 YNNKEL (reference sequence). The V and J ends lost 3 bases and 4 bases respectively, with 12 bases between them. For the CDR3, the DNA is TGTGCCAGCAGCCATCCCTCTCGGGTCACTGAAGCTTTCTTT. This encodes CASSHPSRVTEAFF.

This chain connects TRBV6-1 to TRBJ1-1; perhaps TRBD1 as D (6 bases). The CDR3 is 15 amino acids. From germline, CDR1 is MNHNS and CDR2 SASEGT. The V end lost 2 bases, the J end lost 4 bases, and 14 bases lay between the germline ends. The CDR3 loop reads CASSEWVQGVTEAFF. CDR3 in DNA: TGTGCCAGCAGTGAATGGGTACAGGGTGTCACTGAAGCTTTCTTT.

The CDR3 DNA reads TGTGCCAGCAGCCAATGGGACAGGGCCTGGGGTGGCTACACCTTC. The encoded protein is CASSQWDRAWGGYTF. The chain is built from TRBV5-6 and TRBJ1-2; 9 nucleotides agree with TRBD1. Germline V gene lookup returns CDR1 SGHDT and CDR2 YYEEEE. The CDR3 sequence is 15 residues long. With V trimmed by 4 bases and J by 7 bases, 11 bases remained unmatched.

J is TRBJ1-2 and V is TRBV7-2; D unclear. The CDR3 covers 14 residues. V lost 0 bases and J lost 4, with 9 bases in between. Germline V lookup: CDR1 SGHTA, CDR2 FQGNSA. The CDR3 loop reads CASSLAGRAYGYTF. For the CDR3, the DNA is TGTGCCAGCAGCTTAGCGGGGAGGGCCTATGGCTACACCTTC.

The CDR3 region is CASSQDPGGGGRETQYF. The CDR3 DNA reads TGTGCCAGCAGCCAAGATCCAGGTGGGGGGGGGCGAGAGACCCAGTACTTC. The rearrangement joins TRBV3-1 (or the pseudogene TRBV3-2) to TRBJ2-5; tentative D call: TRBD2 (7 bases). Between the trimmed V and J ends, which lost 0 bases and 4 bases, there was a span of 18 bases. Germline values: CDR1 LGHDT, CDR2 YNNKEL (reference sequence). The CDR3 runs to 17 residues.

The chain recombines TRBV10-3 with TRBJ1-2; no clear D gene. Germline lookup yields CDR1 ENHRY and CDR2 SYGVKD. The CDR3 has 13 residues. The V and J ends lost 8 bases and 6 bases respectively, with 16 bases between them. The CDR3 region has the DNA TGTGCCATCGGCGCGCGAGGGTGGCATGGCTACACCTTC. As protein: CAIGARGWHGYTF.

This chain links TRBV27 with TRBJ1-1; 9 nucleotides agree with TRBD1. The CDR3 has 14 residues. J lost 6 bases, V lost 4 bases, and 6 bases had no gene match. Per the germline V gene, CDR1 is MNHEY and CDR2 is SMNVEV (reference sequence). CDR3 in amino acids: CASSYGTGRPEAFF. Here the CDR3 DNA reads TGTGCCAGCAGTTATGGGACAGGGAGACCTGAAGCTTTCTTT.

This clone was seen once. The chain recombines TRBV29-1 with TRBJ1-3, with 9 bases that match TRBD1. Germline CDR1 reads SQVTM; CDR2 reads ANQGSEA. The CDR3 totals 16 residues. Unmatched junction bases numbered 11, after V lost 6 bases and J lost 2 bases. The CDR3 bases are TGCAGCGTCGTCCCGGGACAGGGTTCTGCTGGAAACACCATATATTTT. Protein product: CSVVPGQGSAGNTIYF.

This CDR3 is CATSDLSSTGYNEQFF. In nucleotides, the CDR3 is TGTGCCACCAGTGATTTAAGCAGTACGGGCTACAATGAGCAGTTCTTC. The V and J genes are TRBV24-1 and TRBJ2-1; D not resolved. Germline CDR1 is KGHDR and CDR2 is SFDVKD. Trimming took off 1 base at V and 3 bases at J, with 12 bases between the two ends. The CDR3 contains 16 residues.